These 27 T cell receptor beta chains originate from one sample sequenced in a study of cytomegalovirus exposure and HLA in healthy donors. It was with 60 Vbeta and 13 Jbeta primers that the PCR ran. TCRdb's copy holds only in-frame clones and misses some; the assay was immunoSEQ multiplex PCR. This sample has 100,000 to 150,000 clones, with over 70% found just once. Sequenced sample: PBMCs. These receptors were taken from a woman between 18 and 30 years old in good health and CMV-seronegative.

The V call is TRBV5-1, the J call TRBJ2-1, with D possibly TRBD1 on 6 matching bases. The germline gives CDR1 SGHRS, CDR2 YFSETQ. V was clipped by 4 bases and J by 9 bases, with 20 bases between them. The CDR3 extends over 15 amino acids. CDR3 in amino acids: CASSPQGERFGEQFF. For the CDR3, the DNA is TGCGCCAGCAGCCCACAGGGAGAACGTTTCGGTGAGCAGTTCTTC. Full variable domain (rest looked up from reference TRBV5-1 and TRBJ2-1): KAGVTQTPRYLIKTRGQQVTLSCSPISGHRSVSWYQQTPGQGLQFLFEYFSETQRNKGNFPGRFSGRQFSNSRSEMNVSTLELGDSALYLCASSPQGERFGEQFFGPGTRLTVL.

J is TRBJ2-2 and V is TRBV14; possibly TRBD2 for D (5 bases). Germline loops: CDR1 SGHDN, CDR2 FVKESK. CDR3 length: 15 amino acids. Trimming removed 4 bases from V and 4 bases from J, with 13 bases in between. This CDR3 reads CASSRTPKSTGELFF. In DNA, the CDR3 is TGTGCCAGCAGCCGGACTCCGAAATCCACCGGGGAGCTGTTTTTT.

This chain uses TRBV2 with TRBJ2-7; the match to TRBD1 covers 9 bases. There are 15 residues in the CDR3. CDR1 is SNHLY and CDR2 is FYNNEI in the germline V gene. Germline trimming cut 5 bases from V and 3 bases from J; bases unmatched to any gene: 8. The CDR3 spells CASSPSPGQGYEQYF. In DNA, the CDR3 is TGTGCCAGCAGTCCCTCCCCGGGACAGGGCTACGAGCAGTACTTC.

The genes are TRBV19 and TRBJ2-7; D is perhaps TRBD2 (7 bases). Trimming removed 3 bases at V and 2 bases at J, with 17 bases between. The V gene's germline CDR1 is LNHDA and CDR2 SQIVND (reference sequence). The CDR3 consists of 16 residues. CDR3 region: CASSMAGAHTPYEQYF. The DNA for the CDR3 is TGTGCCAGTAGTATGGCGGGGGCTCACACCCCCTACGAGCAGTACTTC.

This chain uses TRBV27 with TRBJ2-1; 7 bases match TRBD1. The CDR3 spans 15 residues. V was clipped by 3 bases and J by 4 bases; unmatched bases: 6. Germline CDR1 and CDR2: MNHEY and SMNVEV (reference sequence). The chain's CDR3 is CASSLGQSGYNEQFF. CDR3 coding DNA: TGTGCCAGCAGTTTGGGACAGTCTGGATACAATGAGCAGTTCTTC.

The chain recombines TRBV6-5 with TRBJ2-2; 7 bases are shared with TRBD1. Germline V gives CDR1 MNHEY, CDR2 SVGAGI. V trimming: 6 bases; J trimming: 7 bases; junction bases outside the gene matches: 8. This CDR3 is 14 amino acids long. The chain's CDR3 is CASRPTGAGGELFF. The CDR3 region has the DNA TGTGCCAGCAGACCAACAGGGGCCGGCGGGGAGCTGTTTTTT.

This chain connects TRBV5-6 to TRBJ1-2; perhaps TRBD1 as D (5 bases). Germline CDR1 and CDR2: SGHDT and YYEEEE. Trimming removed 1 base from V and 7 bases from J, with 17 bases in between. CDR3 length: 15 residues. For the CDR3, the DNA is TGTGCCAGCAGCTTGTTCGGGGGAAAAGTTAGTGGCTACACCTTC. Translated, it gives CASSLFGGKVSGYTF.

The V gene is TRBV29-1, the J gene TRBJ1-2; possible D gene TRBD1, 6 bases. Germline loops: CDR1 SQVTM, CDR2 ANQGSEA. There are 13 residues in the CDR3. Between the trimmed V and J ends, which lost 3 bases and 4 bases, there was a span of 12 bases. The CDR3 region is CSVDDGQTYGYTF. CDR3 bases: TGCAGCGTTGATGACGGACAGACCTATGGCTACACCTTC.

This chain uses TRBV15 with TRBJ2-3, with D possibly matching TRBD2 (7 bases). Trimming pared 4 bases from V and 3 bases from J, leaving 20 bases between. This CDR3 comprises 17 residues. Germline CDR1 LNHNV, CDR2 YYDKDF (reference sequence). The CDR3 reads CATSIEGGGGGTDTQYF. CDR3 DNA: TGTGCCACCAGCATCGAAGGGGGAGGGGGTGGGACAGATACGCAGTATTTT.

This chain joins TRBV29-1 and TRBJ2-5, with a weak D call TRBD1 (6 bases). V was trimmed by 8 bases and J by 2 bases, leaving 15 bases between them. The CDR3 consists of 13 residues. The germline gives CDR1 SQVTM, CDR2 ANQGSEA. The CDR3 bases are TGCAGCTCTGGGGGCCTCGAGCAAGAGACCCAGTACTTC. Translated: CSSGGLEQETQYF.

This clone was seen once. The genes are TRBV2 and TRBJ1-4; D gene uncertain. V gave up 5 bases and J gave up 0 bases, with 10 bases separating them. Germline lookup yields CDR1 SNHLY and CDR2 FYNNEI. This CDR3 has 15 amino acids. The CDR3 bases are TGTGCCAGCAGTATTGAGGGAGCAACTAATGAAAAACTGTTTTTT. It codes for CASSIEGATNEKLFF.

The chain recombines TRBV10-2 with TRBJ1-6; 11 bases are a match to TRBD1. Per the germline V gene, CDR1 is WSHSY and CDR2 is SAAADI. The CDR3 spans 17 residues. V gave up 3 bases and J gave up 9 bases; unmatched junction bases: 10. Here the CDR3 reads CASSDDWRTGGASPLHF. Here the CDR3 DNA reads TGCGCCAGCAGTGACGACTGGAGGACAGGGGGCGCTTCACCCCTCCACTTT.

Only a few counts were recorded for this clone. The chain is built from TRBV7-2 and TRBJ2-5; 14 positions match TRBD2. In germline, CDR1 is SGHTA, CDR2 FQGNSA. This CDR3 region has 16 residues. The J segment lost 5 bases and the V segment lost 3 bases, leaving 5 bases of the junction unmatched. DNA for the CDR3: TGTGCCAGCAGCTTGACTAGCGGGAGGGCCCGGGAGACCCAGTACTTC. This encodes CASSLTSGRARETQYF.

The V call is TRBV10-3, the J call TRBJ2-1; 15 bases agree with TRBD2. This CDR3 spans 17 amino acids. Losses at the gene ends were 3 bases for V and 7 bases for J; bases not matched to a gene: 7. From germline, CDR1 is ENHRY and CDR2 SYGVKD. Written as DNA, the CDR3 is TGTGCCATCAGTGAAACCGGGACTAGCGGGAGGATTAATGAGCAGTTCTTC. Protein product: CAISETGTSGRINEQFF.

The gene calls are TRBV6-6 and TRBJ2-5; 9 bases agree with TRBD1. Looked up from germline, CDR1 is MNHNY and CDR2 is SVGAGI (reference sequence). V shed 5 bases and J 5 bases; nucleotides not matched to a gene: 6. This CDR3 contains 14 residues. The CDR3 protein is CASSRGQGEETQYF. The CDR3 region has the DNA TGTGCCAGCAGTCGGGGACAGGGAGAGGAGACCCAGTACTTC.

This chain joins TRBV19 and TRBJ2-2; D remains unclear. This CDR3 has 14 residues. The V end was cut by 5 bases, the J end by 5 bases, with 12 bases between. Per germline, CDR1 LNHDA and CDR2 SQIVND (reference sequence). CDR3 coding DNA: TGTGCCAGTAGTGCCCACACGGAGACCGGGGAGCTGTTTTTT. Translation gives CASSAHTETGELFF.

This clone occurred a few times. V usage is TRBV30 and J usage is TRBJ2-3, with 10 bases identical to TRBD1. The trim removed 3 bases at V and 3 bases at J, leaving 6 bases unmatched. CDR3 length equals 15 residues. CDR1 is GTSNPN, CDR2 SVGIG, per germline (reference sequence). CDR3 bases: TGTGCCTGGAGGGCCGGGACAGGGGTTACAGATACGCAGTATTTT. This translates into CAWRAGTGVTDTQYF.

V usage is TRBV5-3 and J usage is TRBJ1-1; D is perhaps TRBD1 (6 bases). TRBV5-3 is an ORF for which the function is uncertain. The CDR3 runs 14 residues. The V and J ends lost 9 bases and 7 bases respectively, with 22 bases between them. The CDR3: CATAGEGGLFEAFF. The DNA for the CDR3 is TGTGCCACCGCGGGGGAGGGGGGCCTATTTGAAGCTTTCTTT.

The J gene is TRBJ2-1, the V gene TRBV6-4; 8 nucleotides match TRBD2. The CDR3 consists of 16 residues. V was pared by 0 bases and J by 7 bases, with 8 bases of the junction left unmatched. The germline V gene encodes CDR1 MRHNA and CDR2 SNTAGT. As DNA, the CDR3 is TGTGCCAGCAGTGACTCTGGACTAGCACGACGTAATGAGCAGTTCTTC. Translated, it gives CASSDSGLARRNEQFF.

The chain recombines TRBV6-5 with TRBJ2-1, with 7 bases identical to TRBD2. There are 11 residues in the CDR3. Germline lookup yields CDR1 MNHEY and CDR2 SVGAGI. The CDR3 region has the DNA TGTGTCCCTAGCGGAGGCAATGAGCAGTTCTTC. Its protein product is CVPSGGNEQFF.

The rearrangement joins TRBV7-6 to TRBJ2-1; TRBD1 aligns across 8 bases. This CDR3 is 16 amino acids long. The V and J ends lost 5 bases and 1 base, in that order; junction bases with no gene match: 7. Germline CDR1 is SGHVS and CDR2 is FNYEAQ. The CDR3 bases are TGTGCCAGCAGCGCCGACAGGGGTGAGTCCTACAATGAGCAGTTCTTC. Its protein product is CASSADRGESYNEQFF. The complete variable domain, with remaining parts taken from reference TRBV7-6 and TRBJ2-1, reads GAGVSQSPRYKVTKRGQDVALRCDPISGHVSLYWYRQALGQGPEFLTYFNYEAQQDKSGLPNDRFSAERPEGSISTLTIQRTEQRDSAMYRCASSADRGESYNEQFFGPGTRLTVL.

V and J are TRBV19 and TRBJ1-2, with 9 bases that match TRBD1. The CDR3 loop spans 13 amino acids. The V gene end was trimmed by 5 bases and the J gene end by 10 bases; junction bases not matched to a gene: 8. Looked up from germline, CDR1 is LNHDA and CDR2 is SQIVND (reference sequence). CDR3 coding DNA: TGTGCCAGTAGTGGGGACAGGGACGGCGACTACACCTTC. It codes for CASSGDRDGDYTF.

The CDR3 region has the DNA TGTGCCAGCAGCCGTTCCGGGGAGGAAAAACTGTTTTTT. Translation: CASSRSGEEKLFF. The chain links TRBV4-2 to TRBJ1-4; D call uncertain. The CDR3 sequence is 13 residues long. Germline assignment: CDR1 LGHNA and CDR2 YNFKEQ. Trimming pared 4 bases from V and 8 bases from J, leaving 11 bases between.

This clone appeared a single time. V gene TRBV18 combines with J gene TRBJ2-7; no reliable D call. V lost 5 bases and J lost 1, with 21 bases in between. Per germline, CDR1 KGHSH and CDR2 LQKENI. This CDR3 has 17 residues. DNA of the CDR3: TGTGCCAGCTCATCATTCTCCGCGAGTCCCCAATCCTACGAGCAGTACTTC. Amino acid sequence: CASSSFSASPQSYEQYF.

The genes are TRBV9 and TRBJ1-1; D is unclear. CDR3 length: 16 residues. Germline CDR1 reads SGDLS; CDR2 reads YYNGEE. V lost 0 bases and J lost 3, with 15 bases in between. CDR3 nucleotide sequence: TGTGCCAGCAGCGTAGGATGGAAACAGTCGGACACTGAAGCTTTCTTT. Residues: CASSVGWKQSDTEAFF. Variable domain in full (rest from reference TRBV9 and TRBJ1-1): DSGVTQTPKHLITATGQRVTLRCSPRSGDLSVYWYQQSLDQGLQFLIQYYNGEERAKGNILERFSAQQFPDLHSELNLSSLELGDSALYFCASSVGWKQSDTEAFFGQGTRLTVV.

This rearrangement joins TRBV6-5 to TRBJ2-1; D might be TRBD2 (5 bases). This CDR3 is built from 13 residues. V shed 6 bases and J shed 5 bases, with 11 bases lying between them. The germline V gene has CDR1 MNHEY and CDR2 SVGAGI. CDR3 in DNA: TGTGCCAGCAGGAGAGCGGTAGACAATGAGCAGTTCTTC. The encoded protein is CASRRAVDNEQFF.

The genes are TRBV18 and TRBJ2-1, with 11 bases matching TRBD2. The CDR3 covers 16 residues. With 6 bases clipped from V and 1 base from J, the junction kept 5 bases outside the gene matches. Per the germline V gene, CDR1 is KGHSH and CDR2 is LQKENI. CDR3 coding DNA: TGTGCCAGCTCCCCTACTAGCGGGAGTTCCTACAATGAGCAGTTCTTC. It codes for CASSPTSGSSYNEQFF.